The 5 T cell receptor beta chains below come from one sample, sequenced in a study of shared clonotypes between healthy human individuals. The protocol was immunoSEQ multiplex PCR, while the TCRdb copy is restricted to in-frame clones and leaves out a portion. The sample consists of under 200,000 clones, roughly 91% of them appearing once. The sample comprised naive CD4+ T cells sorted from blood. Sample subset: CD45RA+ positively selected. The receptors come from a woman younger than 45 in good health.

The chain links TRBV28 to TRBJ1-2, with TRBD1 as a possible D gene (6 bases). CDR3 size: 15 residues. Germline CDR1 reads MDHEN; CDR2 reads SYDVKM. Trimming cost V 3 bases and J 3 bases, with 14 bases left between them. The DNA of the CDR3 is TGTGCCAGCAGTTTTGGAGGACAGACCCACTATGGCTACACCTTC. Protein: CASSFGGQTHYGYTF.

CDR3 sequence: CASSLSGKPYEQYF. The DNA for the CDR3 is TGTGCCAGCAGCTTAAGTGGGAAGCCCTACGAGCAGTACTTC. The chain carries TRBV7-2 and TRBJ2-7; no clear D. V lost 2 bases and J 2 bases, leaving 10 bases between the germline ends. This CDR3 contains 14 residues. CDR1 and CDR2 from the germline V gene are SGHTA and FQGNSA. The full variable domain, rest sourced from reference TRBV7-2 and TRBJ2-7, is GAGVSQSPSNKVTEKGKDVELRCDPISGHTALYWYRQSLGQGLEFLIYFQGNSAPDKSGLPSDRFSAERTGGSVSTLTIQRTQQEDSAVYLCASSLSGKPYEQYFGPGTRLTVT.

Here the CDR3 DNA reads TGTGCCTGGGGTGCGGGACAGGATCCCTACGAGCAGTACTTC. Translating it yields CAWGAGQDPYEQYF. The rearrangement joins TRBV30 to TRBJ2-7, with 8 bases identical to TRBD1. With 5 bases clipped from V and 2 bases from J, the junction kept 8 bases outside the gene matches. The CDR3 runs 14 residues. Germline V CDR1 and CDR2: GTSNPN, SVGIG (reference sequence).

The V gene is TRBV6-5, the J gene TRBJ1-5; maybe TRBD1 (6 bases). Germline V gives CDR1 MNHEY, CDR2 SVGAGI. V lost 3 bases, J lost 5 bases, and 14 bases lay in between. This CDR3 is built from 15 residues. The CDR3 coding sequence is TGTGCCAGCAGTTATACCGGACAGTTTTATCAGCCCCAGCATTTT. Protein product: CASSYTGQFYQPQHF.

V usage is TRBV28 and J usage is TRBJ2-5, with D unclear. Germline assignment: CDR1 MDHEN and CDR2 SYDVKM. Trimming took off 3 bases at V and 11 bases at J, with 19 bases between the two ends. This CDR3 contains 14 residues. CDR3 protein: CASSFRPTPMEQYF. CDR3 in DNA: TGTGCCAGCAGTTTTAGGCCTACTCCCATGGAGCAGTACTTC.